One and the same sample provided the 23 T cell receptor gamma chains below, sequenced in a study of gamma delta lymphoproliferative disorders and STAT genes. TCRdb reprocessed the multiplex PCR reads using CATT. Here the sample spans some 1,200 gamma-chain clones, roughly a tenth being singletons. Genomic DNA from isolated PBMCs served as the sequencing template. The source material was blood. The receptors shown here come from a human donor with gamma-delta T-cell large granular lymphocyte leukemia.

The V gene is TRGV8, the J gene TRGJ1 or TRGJ2. This CDR3 is built from 16 residues. The germline gives CDR1 VENAVY, CDR2 YDSYNSRV. Unmatched junction bases numbered 14, after V lost 4 bases and J lost 2 bases. CDR3 residues: CATWEVVGYHYYKKLF. CDR3 in DNA: TGTGCCACCTGGGAAGTTGTAGGGTATCATTATTATAAGAAACTCTTT.

There are a few counts of this clone. V usage is TRGV5P and J usage is TRGJ1 or TRGJ2. TRGV5P constitutes a pseudogene. The length of the CDR3 is 16 residues. CDR3 amino acids: CATWGRPRSNYYKKLF. The CDR3 DNA reads TGTGCCACCTGGGGCAGGCCCCGCTCGAATTATTATAAGAAACTCTTT.

Many counts were recorded for this clone. Other DNA sequences within the sample encode an identical CDR3. This chain uses TRGV10 with TRGJ1 or TRGJ2. TRGV10 is given ORF status, its function remaining uncertain. CDR3 length: 12 residues. The V and J ends lost 8 bases and 1 base, in that order; junction bases with no gene match: 3. The CDR3 DNA follows: TGTGCTGCGTGGGTCAATTATTATAAGAAACTCTTT. Protein sequence: CAAWVNYYKKLF.

By share, this clone counts as medium-sized. The genes are TRGV4 and TRGJ1 or TRGJ2. In germline, CDR1 is EGSTGY, CDR2 YDSYTSSV. This CDR3 has 14 residues. V trimming: 4 bases; J trimming: 7 bases; junction bases outside the gene matches: 13. The CDR3 spells CATWDGPQGYKKLF. The DNA for the CDR3 is TGTGCCACCTGGGACGGGCCTCAGGGGTATAAGAAACTCTTT.

The table lists this clone with a few counts. The CDR3 DNA sequence: TGTGCCACCTGGGACGGGCGTTGTGGTTATTATAAGAAACTCTTT. It translates to CATWDGRCGYYKKLF. The chain recombines TRGV2 with TRGJ1 or TRGJ2. The CDR3 is made up of 15 amino acids. CDR1 is EGSNGY and CDR2 is YDSYNSKV in the germline V gene. Trimming took 0 bases from V and 3 from J; bases not matched to a gene: 8.

This clone was counted many times. V and J are TRGV2 and TRGJP2. The CDR3 is 17 amino acids. Germline loops: CDR1 EGSNGY, CDR2 YDSYNSKV. Trimming cost V 0 bases and J 3 bases; bases outside gene matches: 10. The CDR3 DNA sequence: TGTGCCACCTGGGACGGGCAGGAGGACGGTAGTGATTGGATCAAGACGTTT. Its translation is CATWDGQEDGSDWIKTF.

This clone appeared a few times. This rearrangement joins TRGV2 to TRGJ1 or TRGJ2. V trimming: 0 bases; J trimming: 11 bases; junction bases outside the gene matches: 13. CDR1 EGSNGY and CDR2 YDSYNSKV come from the germline V gene. CDR3 size: 14 residues. CDR3 bases: TGTGCCACCTGGGACGGGCCAATCCCGAAGGAGAAACTCTTT. As protein: CATWDGPIPKEKLF.

In its sample, this clone ranks as medium-sized. This chain uses TRGV4 with TRGJ1 or TRGJ2. Germline V gene lookup returns CDR1 EGSTGY and CDR2 YDSYTSSV. The CDR3 consists of 11 residues. V was pared by 3 bases and J by 4 bases, with 0 bases of the junction left unmatched. CDR3 sequence: CATWDYYKKLF. DNA for the CDR3: TGTGCCACCTGGGATTATTATAAGAAACTCTTT.

This clone was seen a few times. The V call is TRGV9, the J call TRGJP1. CDR1 is GITISATS, CDR2 ISYDGTV, per germline (reference sequence). The CDR3 consists of 12 residues. Germline trimming cut 1 base from V and 12 bases from J; bases unmatched to any gene: 5. CDR3 sequence reads: CALWEVGRFKIF. The CDR3, as DNA: TGTGCCTTGTGGGAGGTCGGGAGGTTCAAGATATTT.

At least ten counts were recorded for this clone. V is TRGV11 and J is TRGJ1 or TRGJ2. TRGV11 is treated as an ORF (open reading frame) with a function not yet certain. CDR3 length: 16 amino acids. V gave up 9 bases and J gave up 3 bases; unmatched junction bases: 17. The CDR3: CACWLYSSGGYYKKLF. CDR3 sequence (DNA): TGTGCCTGCTGGCTCTATTCTTCGGGGGGTTATTATAAGAAACTCTTT.

In regard to this clone: Given a much more abundant clone one base away, this may be a read error. This rearrangement joins TRGV11 to TRGJP1. TRGV11 is identified as an open reading frame with a role that is uncertain. CDR3 size: 20 residues. CDR3 residues: CTTTPAGLGTLESTGWFKIF. The CDR3 DNA reads as TGTACCACTACGCCTGCTGGATTAGGCACTTTGGAATCCACTGGTTGGTTCAAGATATTT.

As regards this clone: The DNA is left out, because the CDR3 cannot be placed on it with certainty; the CDR3 is given as TCRdb lists it. The CDR3 is CATWYGVVEGNSLAVEQHF. V gene TRGV4 combines with J gene TRGJ1 or TRGJ2. The CDR3 spans 19 amino acids, including both terminal residues. Germline loops: CDR1 EGSTGY, CDR2 YDSYTSSV.

This clone is termed medium-sized. TCRdb has a much larger clone's protein, which differs at residue 15 from the translation of this DNA, likely because of a read error; what is shown is the protein translated from the DNA. J is TRGJP1 and V is TRGV8. The length of the CDR3 is 16 residues. CDR1 and CDR2 (germline): VENAVY, YDSYNSRV. The CDR3, as DNA: TGTGCCACCTGGGATAGAGGGGGTACCACTGGTTGGTTCAAGACATTT. The encoded protein is CATWDRGGTTGWFKTF.

By frequency in the sample, this clone is medium-sized. The chain is built from TRGV4 and TRGJP2. The CDR3 runs to 12 residues. V gave up 10 bases and J gave up 3 bases; unmatched junction bases: 5. Per germline, CDR1 EGSTGY and CDR2 YDSYTSSV. This chain's CDR3 is CATARSDWIKTF. CDR3 DNA: TGTGCCACGGCCCGTAGTGATTGGATCAAGACGTTT.

This clone is categorized as medium-sized (0.01 to 0.1%). This rearrangement joins TRGV2 to TRGJ1 or TRGJ2. The CDR3 runs 12 residues. V was clipped by 3 bases and J by 5 bases; unmatched bases: 4. From germline, CDR1 is EGSNGY and CDR2 YDSYNSKV. The CDR3, as DNA: TGTGCCACCTGGGACTGGCATTATAAGAAACTCTTT. Translated: CATWDWHYKKLF.

The chain has TRGV2 and TRGJ1 or TRGJ2. Germline CDR1 EGSNGY, CDR2 YDSYNSKV. This CDR3 has 11 amino acids. V shed 1 base, J shed 10 bases, and the junction held 4 bases outside the gene matches. The DNA of the CDR3 is TGTGCCACCTGGGACGGAACCAAGAAACTCTTT. Amino acids: CATWDGTKKLF.

This clone showed up many times. A single base is all that separates this from a far larger clone, so a read error is likely. This same CDR3 is encoded by further DNA sequences in the sample. The genes are TRGV8 and TRGJP1. This CDR3 region has 16 residues. Germline CDR1 reads VENAVY; CDR2 reads YDSYNSRV. The CDR3 region is CATWDRGGTTGWFKIF. In DNA form, the CDR3 reads TGTGCCACCTGGGATAGAGGGGGTACCACTGGTTGGTTTAAGATATTT.

This clone occurred a few times. The rearrangement joins TRGV8 to TRGJP1. The germline V gene has CDR1 VENAVY and CDR2 YDSYNSRV. This CDR3 region has 14 residues. V shed 9 bases, J shed 0 bases, and the junction held 7 bases outside the gene matches. For the CDR3, the DNA is TGTGCCACCGAAGACTATACCACTGGTTGGTTCAAGATATTT. Translated: CATEDYTTGWFKIF.

This clone was counted at least ten times. The chain recombines TRGV10 with TRGJ1 or TRGJ2. TRGV10 is filed as an ORF, its function uncertain. The J segment lost 0 bases and the V segment lost 8 bases, leaving 8 bases of the junction unmatched. CDR3 length: 14 amino acids. CDR3 DNA: TGTGCTGCGTGGGACCCAATGAATTATTATAAGAAACTCTTT. This translates into CAAWDPMNYYKKLF.

This clone was seen only a few times. The J gene is TRGJ1 or TRGJ2, the V gene TRGV10. TRGV10 is classed as an ORF, of uncertain function. This CDR3 spans 10 amino acids. Unmatched junction bases numbered 11, after V lost 8 bases and J lost 15 bases. CDR3 in DNA: TGTGCTGCGTGGGACCCGCCCCCACTCTTT. The encoded protein is CAAWDPPPLF.

This clone has a count of ten or more. A far larger clone is one base from this, pointing to a likely read error. Distinct nucleotide sequences in the sample also encode this CDR3. The CDR3 DNA is TGTGCCACCTGGGATAGAGGGGGTACCACTGGCTGGTTCAAGATATTT. This translates into CATWDRGGTTGWFKIF. This sequence joins TRGV8 and TRGJP1. CDR1 is VENAVY, CDR2 YDSYNSRV, per germline. The CDR3 consists of 16 residues.

By frequency in the sample, this clone is medium-sized. This chain joins TRGV8 and TRGJP2. CDR3 length equals 18 residues. Germline CDR1 VENAVY, CDR2 YDSYNSRV. Unmatched junction bases numbered 12, after V lost 0 bases and J lost 2 bases. CDR3 region: CATWDRARGRSSDWIKTF. The CDR3 nucleotides are TGTGCCACCTGGGATAGGGCTCGAGGTAGGAGTAGTGATTGGATCAAGACGTTT.

This chain links TRGV8 with TRGJ1 or TRGJ2. CDR1 and CDR2 from the germline V gene are VENAVY and YDSYNSRV. The CDR3 extends over 10 amino acids. The CDR3 loop is CATYYYKKLF. The CDR3 DNA is TGTGCGACTTATTATTATAAGAAACTCTTT.